The 14 T cell receptor beta chains below were found in one sample sequenced in a study of early T cells in non-severe SARS-CoV-2 infection. One entry per CDR3 protein results from TCRdb running MiXCR on the 5' RACE reads. The sample gives about 69,000 distinct CDR3 sequences, approximately 15% of which show up once; roughly 13% is in the top ten. The sequenced sample consisted of whole blood. The receptors stem from an adult who was a healthcare worker with PCR-confirmed SARS-CoV-2 infection or an uninfected control (not recorded which).

Many counts were recorded for this clonotype. This CDR3 is CASSPRGAGEGYGYTF. The CDR3 bases are TGTGCCAGCAGCCCAAGAGGGGCAGGTGAAGGCTATGGCTACACCTTC. The chain employs TRBV4-2 and TRBJ1-2, with D tentatively TRBD1 (5 bases). V lost 4 bases and J lost 4, with 19 bases in between. The CDR3 spans 16 residues. Germline assignment: CDR1 LGHNA and CDR2 YNFKEQ.

The V and J genes are TRBV6-6 and TRBJ1-5; 7 positions agree with TRBD1. V lost 5 bases, J lost 3 bases, and 4 bases stayed unmatched. This CDR3 is built from 14 residues. CDR1 MNHNY and CDR2 SVGAGI come from the germline V gene (reference sequence). CDR3 nucleotide sequence: TGTGCCAGCAGTGTTACAGGGGACAATCAGCCCCAGCATTTT. It yields the protein CASSVTGDNQPQHF.

V is TRBV11-1 and J is TRBJ2-3; no clear D. Germline CDR1 SGHAT, CDR2 FQDESV (reference sequence). The CDR3 runs to 15 residues. Trimming removed 0 bases from V and 6 bases from J, with 13 bases in between. The CDR3 nucleotides are TGTGCCAGCAGCTTAGCGCTTCGAACAATGGATACGCAGTATTTT. It yields the protein CASSLALRTMDTQYF.

This clonotype turned up a few times. The chain is built from TRBV7-9 and TRBJ1-6; D not certain. V was shortened by 8 bases and J by 8 bases, with 10 bases between the two germline ends. CDR3 length equals 12 residues. The germline V gene encodes CDR1 SEHNR and CDR2 FQNEAQ (reference sequence). CDR3 in amino acids: CASSYQDSPLHF. For the CDR3, the DNA is TGTGCCAGCTCCTACCAAGATTCACCCCTCCACTTT.

This clonotype has a single count. The chain is built from TRBV10-1 and TRBJ2-5; D is unclear. Trimming shortened V by 0 bases and J by 5 bases, and 10 bases separated the two germline ends. The CDR3 runs to 14 residues. In germline, CDR1 is WNHNN, CDR2 SYGVQD (reference sequence). The CDR3 here is CASSESGVFETQYF. The CDR3 region has the DNA TGCGCCAGCAGTGAGTCCGGAGTTTTCGAGACCCAGTACTTC.

This chain uses TRBV7-6 with TRBJ2-2; the D is unclear. The CDR3 runs 17 residues. Germline CDR1 is SGHVS and CDR2 is FNYEAQ. Trimming took 1 base from V and 4 from J, leaving 16 bases between them. The CDR3 sequence is CASSLGAKGKVTGELFF. As DNA, the CDR3 is TGTGCCAGCAGCTTAGGGGCCAAGGGCAAAGTCACCGGGGAGCTGTTTTTT.

There are many counts of this clonotype. The chain employs TRBV29-1 and TRBJ2-1; 9 bases align to TRBD1. The ends lost 5 bases at V and 9 bases at J; junction bases unmatched: 8. This CDR3 spans 13 amino acids. The germline gives CDR1 SQVTM, CDR2 ANQGSEA. CDR3 protein: CSVTGQGIGEQFF. The DNA of the CDR3 is TGCAGCGTTACAGGACAGGGGATCGGTGAGCAGTTCTTC.

This clonotype was counted between two and nine times. The chain employs TRBV6-6 and TRBJ1-1; no definite D call. The V gene lost 7 bases and the J gene lost 3 bases, with 15 bases spanning the gap. The CDR3 totals 14 residues. Germline values: CDR1 MNHNY, CDR2 SVGAGI (reference sequence). CDR3 sequence: CASKRERVDTEAFF. For the CDR3, the DNA is TGTGCCAGCAAGAGGGAAAGAGTCGACACTGAAGCTTTCTTT.

In this sample, this clonotype turned up many times. The chain employs TRBV29-1 and TRBJ2-3, with 11 positions matching TRBD2. This CDR3 comprises 12 residues. The germline V gene has CDR1 SQVTM and CDR2 ANQGSEA. The J segment lost 10 bases and the V segment lost 4 bases, leaving 4 bases of the junction unmatched. The CDR3 sequence: CSVVLAGGSQYF. The CDR3, as DNA: TGCAGCGTTGTCCTAGCGGGGGGATCGCAGTATTTT.

This clonotype was detected ten times or more. The rearrangement uses TRBV14 and TRBJ1-4; no clear D. V was shortened by 5 bases and J by 5 bases, with 15 bases between the two germline ends. The CDR3 loop spans 15 amino acids. Looked up from germline, CDR1 is SGHDN and CDR2 is FVKESK. The CDR3 loop reads CASSGRTGLNEKLFF. The DNA for the CDR3 is TGTGCCAGCAGCGGACGCACGGGTTTAAATGAAAAACTGTTTTTT. Full variable domain (rest looked up from reference TRBV14 and TRBJ1-4): EAGVTQFPSHSVIEKGQTVTLRCDPISGHDNLYWYRRVMGKEIKFLLHFVKESKQDESGMPNNRFLAERTGGTYSTLKVQPAELEDSGVYFCASSGRTGLNEKLFFGSGTQLSVL.

V usage is TRBV7-3 and J usage is TRBJ2-7; weak D call: TRBD2 (6 bases). The CDR3 spans 13 residues. The V gene lost 3 bases and the J gene lost 3 bases, with 9 bases spanning the gap. The germline gives CDR1 SGHTA, CDR2 FQGTGA. The CDR3 DNA is TGTGCCAGCAGCTTTGGACTAAGCTACGAGCAGTACTTC. Translating it yields CASSFGLSYEQYF. Based on the CDR3 plus reference TRBV7-3 and TRBJ2-7, the full variable domain is GAGVSQTPSNKVTEKGKYVELRCDPISGHTALYWYRQSLGQGPEFLIYFQGTGAADDSGLPNDRFFAVRPEGSVSTLKIQRTERGDSAVYLCASSFGLSYEQYFGPGTRLTVT.

This chain uses TRBV4-2 with TRBJ2-2, with D perhaps matching TRBD1 or TRBD2 (5 bases each). The V end was cut by 1 base, the J end by 5 bases, with 17 bases between. The length of the CDR3 is 17 residues. The germline V gene has CDR1 LGHNA and CDR2 YNFKEQ. CDR3 bases: TGTGCCAGCAGCCAAGTGGGCGGGCAGGGTATGACCGGGGAGCTGTTTTTT. This sequence encodes CASSQVGGQGMTGELFF.

This clonotype was observed a handful of times. Here the CDR3 reads CSARGGLPTDTQYF. The CDR3 nucleotides are TGCAGTGCTAGAGGGGGACTTCCCACAGATACGCAGTATTTT. The V and J genes are TRBV20-1 and TRBJ2-3; the D gene is possibly TRBD2 (6 bases). The CDR3 runs to 14 residues. Germline CDR1 DFQATT, CDR2 SNEGSKA (reference sequence). V was pared by 1 base and J by 2 bases, with 10 bases between.

This chain connects TRBV29-1 to TRBJ2-3; D possibly matches TRBD1 or TRBD2 (5 bases each). This CDR3 spans 12 amino acids. Trimming left V 3 bases short and J 6 bases short, with 10 bases between. Germline V gives CDR1 SQVTM, CDR2 ANQGSEA. CDR3 nucleotide sequence: TGCAGCGTTGAGGGGGAAAGGGATACGCAGTATTTT. Translated, it gives CSVEGERDTQYF.